These 16 T cell receptor beta chains originate from one sample sequenced in a study of OX40 agonist ivuxolimab in advanced cancers. TCRdb's copy holds only in-frame clones and misses some; the assay was immunoSEQ multiplex PCR. This table has under 100,000 clones, about 90% appearing once. The starting material was CD4+ or CD8+ T cells sorted from blood, obtained in a trial of the OX40 agonist ivuxolimab. The receptors come from an adult with an advanced solid tumor such as melanoma, head and neck, liver or kidney cancer.

This clone appeared once. The chain has TRBV5-6 and TRBJ2-3, with 7 nucleotides matching TRBD2. CDR1 SGHDT and CDR2 YYEEEE come from the germline V gene. The CDR3 spans 13 residues. V gave up 4 bases and J gave up 6 bases; unmatched junction bases: 5. In DNA form, the CDR3 reads TGTGCCAGCAGCCGGGACTACGGCGATACGCAGTATTTT. Translating gives CASSRDYGDTQYF. Variable domain in full (rest from reference TRBV5-6 and TRBJ2-3): DAGVTQSPTHLIKTRGQQVTLRCSPKSGHDTVSWYQQALGQGPQFIFQYYEEEERQRGNFPDRFSGHQFPNYSSELNVNALLLGDSALYLCASSRDYGDTQYFGPGTRLTVL.

V is TRBV5-4 and J is TRBJ2-1, with 7 bases matching TRBD1. Germline CDR1 and CDR2: SGHNT and YYREEE (reference sequence). This CDR3 is built from 13 residues. Trimming cost V 4 bases and J 4 bases; bases outside gene matches: 2. CDR3 protein: CASSGGQYNEQFF. CDR3 DNA sequence: TGTGCCAGCAGCGGGGGACAGTACAATGAGCAGTTCTTC.

Remarks on this clone: The same CDR3 can be traced to other DNA sequences in this sample. CDR3 in DNA: TGTGCCAGCAGCTGGACCGGCGGGGAGACCCAGTACTTC. Encoded protein: CASSWTGGETQYF. This chain uses TRBV7-3 with TRBJ2-5, with a weak D call TRBD2 (5 bases). The germline CDR1 and CDR2 sequences are SGHTA and FQGTGA. V lost 4 bases to trimming and J lost 5 bases, with 11 bases between them. The CDR3 runs 13 residues. The whole variable domain, remainder taken from reference TRBV7-3 and TRBJ2-5, is GAGVSQTPSNKVTEKGKYVELRCDPISGHTALYWYRQSLGQGPEFLIYFQGTGAADDSGLPNDRFFAVRPEGSVSTLKIQRTERGDSAVYLCASSWTGGETQYFGPGTRLLVL.

V usage is TRBV5-1 and J usage is TRBJ1-1; D is undetermined. The CDR3 extends over 14 amino acids. Trimming stripped 2 bases from V and 4 bases from J, with 12 bases between. CDR1 is SGHRS and CDR2 is YFSETQ in the germline V gene. CDR3 in amino acids: CASSFRDSVTEAFF. The CDR3 nucleotides read TGCGCCAGCAGCTTTCGGGATTCGGTCACTGAAGCTTTCTTT.

The gene calls are TRBV19 and TRBJ1-2; perhaps TRBD1 as D (6 bases). This CDR3 contains 13 residues. Germline V lookup: CDR1 LNHDA, CDR2 SQIVND (reference sequence). V dropped 5 bases and J dropped 4 bases, with 11 bases sitting between them. Here the CDR3 reads CASSPQGRYGYTF. Written as DNA, the CDR3 is TGTGCCAGTAGTCCACAGGGCCGCTATGGCTACACCTTC. Full variable domain (remainder filled in from reference TRBV19 and TRBJ1-2): DGGITQSPKYLFRKEGQNVTLSCEQNLNHDAMYWYRQDPGQGLRLIYYSQIVNDFQKGDIAEGYSVSREKKESFPLTVTSAQKNPTAFYLCASSPQGRYGYTFGSGTRLTVV.

The chain is built from TRBV5-1 and TRBJ1-5, with 7 bases lining up with TRBD1. CDR3 length equals 15 residues. V dropped 4 bases and J dropped 4; count of bases not matched to a gene: 8. Germline loops: CDR1 SGHRS, CDR2 YFSETQ. Written as DNA, the CDR3 is TGCGCCAGCAGCCTGCTCCCGGGACAGAATCAGCCCCAGCATTTT. As protein: CASSLLPGQNQPQHF.

This chain connects TRBV7-3 to TRBJ2-5; D remains ambiguous. This CDR3 comprises 13 residues. V lost 4 bases and J 4 bases, leaving 10 bases between the germline ends. The germline V gene encodes CDR1 SGHTA and CDR2 FQGTGA. The CDR3 region is CASSSSQRETQYF. Here the CDR3 DNA reads TGTGCCAGCAGCTCCAGTCAGCGAGAGACCCAGTACTTC.

In its sample, this clone was seen once. The chain is built from TRBV12-5 and TRBJ1-3, with TRBD1 matching over 8 bases. V trimming: 5 bases; J trimming: 5 bases; junction bases outside the gene matches: 5. The germline gives CDR1 LGHNT, CDR2 FRNRAP. The CDR3 is 14 residues long. The CDR3 here is CASGTGTGRNTIYF. CDR3 coding DNA: TGTGCTAGTGGTACGGGGACAGGTCGAAACACCATATATTTT.

The rearrangement joins TRBV29-1 to TRBJ2-1; possibly TRBD2 for D (7 bases). The germline V and J ends were trimmed by 2 bases and 7 bases, with 9 bases remaining between them. Germline V gene sequence: CDR1 SQVTM, CDR2 ANQGSEA. This CDR3 region has 12 residues. In DNA, the CDR3 is TGCAGCGTTGAACGGGGGGCGAATGAGCAGTTCTTC. Protein sequence: CSVERGANEQFF.

This chain joins TRBV29-1 and TRBJ2-7; 14 bases fit TRBD2. Germline assignment: CDR1 SQVTM and CDR2 ANQGSEA. The CDR3 is made up of 15 amino acids. Germline trimming cut 6 bases from V and 2 bases from J; bases unmatched to any gene: 6. The CDR3 loop is CSVYGLAGGPYEQYF. CDR3 in DNA: TGCAGCGTCTACGGACTAGCGGGGGGACCCTACGAGCAGTACTTC.

The chain couples TRBV28 to TRBJ2-7; TRBD2 might be the D (6 bases). There are 16 residues in the CDR3. CDR1 and CDR2 (germline): MDHEN, SYDVKM. The V end was cut by 2 bases, the J end by 0 bases, with 14 bases between. The CDR3 DNA is TGTGCCAGCAGTTTAGACTCCCTAGCGACCTCCTACGAGCAGTACTTC. It encodes CASSLDSLATSYEQYF.

The chain couples TRBV27 to TRBJ2-2, with 7 positions matching TRBD1. After removal of 1 base from V and 5 bases from J, the junction contained 4 bases not matched to a gene. The CDR3 runs 15 residues. Germline V gene lookup returns CDR1 MNHEY and CDR2 SMNVEV (reference sequence). CDR3 sequence reads: CASSLFNRGTGELFF. CDR3 coding DNA: TGTGCCAGCAGTTTATTCAACAGGGGAACCGGGGAGCTGTTTTTT.

V is TRBV11-1 and J is TRBJ2-2; no firm D call. Germline V gives CDR1 SGHAT, CDR2 FQDESV (reference sequence). The CDR3 loop spans 14 amino acids. V gave up 4 bases and J gave up 2 bases, with 8 bases separating them. The CDR3 loop reads CASSYVRNTGELFF. CDR3 coding DNA: TGTGCCAGCAGCTATGTCCGTAACACCGGGGAGCTGTTTTTT.

This chain links TRBV2 with TRBJ2-5; D uncertain. The CDR3 totals 15 residues. Between the trimmed V and J ends, which lost 2 bases and 5 bases, there was a span of 15 bases. The germline V gene encodes CDR1 SNHLY and CDR2 FYNNEI. CDR3 bases: TGTGCCAGCAGTGAACTATCTGGACGAGGCGAGACCCAGTACTTC. This sequence encodes CASSELSGRGETQYF.

This chain links TRBV5-4 with TRBJ1-4, with TRBD1 matching over 7 bases. CDR3 length: 16 residues. V lost 5 bases and J lost 1; bases outside the gene matches: 8. Germline loops: CDR1 SGHNT, CDR2 YYREEE (reference sequence). This CDR3 is CASSPRQGLTNEKLFF. The CDR3 DNA follows: TGTGCCAGCAGTCCACGACAGGGACTAACTAATGAAAAACTGTTTTTT.

The rearrangement links TRBV6-5 to TRBJ2-1; D remains unclear. Germline V gene data show CDR1 as MNHEY and CDR2 as SVGAGI. V lost 4 bases and J lost 5, with 6 bases in between. The CDR3 is 12 residues long. The CDR3 protein is CASSWVHNEQFF. CDR3 bases: TGTGCCAGCAGTTGGGTACACAATGAGCAGTTCTTC.